The next 13 T cell receptor beta chains were all read from a single sample in a study of blood T cells in healthy people across ages. Sample-barcoded 5' priming and a J-beta primer mix drove a second PCR of roughly 7 to 11 cycles. MiXCR, applied by TCRdb to the 5' RACE reads, yields one record per CDR3 protein. The sample records about 1,500,000 distinct CDR3 sequences, roughly 30% being singletons. The sequenced sample consisted of blood. The receptors originated from a woman in her twenties or thirties in good health.

The genes are TRBV12-3 or TRBV12-4 and TRBJ1-1, with 11 bases aligning to TRBD1. The CDR3 consists of 13 residues. The ends lost 8 bases at V and 6 bases at J; junction bases unmatched: 5. CDR3 coding DNA: TGTGCCAGCCCGGACAGGGGGCGGTCTGAAGCTTTCTTT. As protein: CASPDRGRSEAFF.

This rearrangement joins TRBV11-2 to TRBJ2-7; the D call may be TRBD1 or TRBD2 (5 bases each). V gave up 1 base and J gave up 1 base, with 17 bases separating them. This CDR3 contains 17 residues. Germline V lookup: CDR1 SGHAT, CDR2 FQNNGV. CDR3 sequence reads: CASSLGSGAWGSYEQYF. Here the CDR3 DNA reads TGTGCCAGCAGCTTAGGCTCCGGGGCATGGGGTTCCTACGAGCAGTACTTC. The full variable domain, with the rest looked up from reference TRBV11-2 and TRBJ2-7, is EAGVAQSPRYKIIEKRQSVAFWCNPISGHATLYWYQQILGQGPKLLIQFQNNGVVDDSQLPKDRFSAERLKGVDSTLKIQPAKLEDSAVYLCASSLGSGAWGSYEQYFGPGTRLTVT.

This clonotype turned up a few times. CDR3 nucleotide sequence: TGTGCCAGCAGTTCCCGACCGCCCGGAAATGAAAAACTGTTTTTT. This codes for CASSSRPPGNEKLFF. The J gene is TRBJ1-4, the V gene TRBV27, with D unresolved. The CDR3 loop spans 15 amino acids. The V gene's germline CDR1 is MNHEY and CDR2 SMNVEV (reference sequence). V lost 4 bases, J lost 5 bases, and 14 bases lay in between. Filled out from reference TRBV27 and TRBJ1-4, the complete variable domain reads EAQVTQNPRYLITVTGKKLTVTCSQNMNHEYMSWYRQDPGLGLRQIYYSMNVEVTDKGDVPEGYKVSRKEKRNFPLILESPSPNQTSLYFCASSSRPPGNEKLFFGSGTQLSVL.

This chain uses TRBV10-2 with TRBJ1-4, with a tentative D call TRBD1 (5 bases). CDR1 and CDR2 from the germline V gene are WSHSY and SAAADI. Trimming cost V 4 bases and J 6 bases, with 12 bases left between them. CDR3 length: 14 amino acids. CDR3 in amino acids: CASSARDGYEKLFF. For the CDR3, the DNA is TGCGCCAGCAGTGCCCGGGACGGCTATGAAAAACTGTTTTTT.

The rearrangement uses TRBV2 and TRBJ1-2; D is undetermined. The CDR3 runs 12 residues. Germline loops: CDR1 SNHLY, CDR2 FYNNEI. Deletions cut 5 bases from V and 3 bases from J, with 7 bases between. The CDR3 protein is CASSSDDYGYTF. The CDR3 DNA sequence: TGTGCCAGCAGTTCGGACGACTATGGCTACACCTTC.

The V and J genes are TRBV6-6 and TRBJ2-3; D may be TRBD1 (6 bases). The CDR3 loop spans 14 amino acids. Germline lookup yields CDR1 MNHNY and CDR2 SVGAGI (reference sequence). With 2 bases removed from V and 9 bases from J, the gap between germline ends came to 15 bases. The CDR3 DNA sequence: TGTGCCAGCAGTTACCCTTACAGGGAAGCCACGCAGTATTTT. Protein product: CASSYPYREATQYF.

The rearrangement uses TRBV6-5 and TRBJ1-2; tentative D call: TRBD1 (5 bases). CDR3 length: 14 residues. V lost 8 bases to trimming and J lost 3 bases, with 16 bases between them. The germline gives CDR1 MNHEY, CDR2 SVGAGI. The CDR3, as DNA: TGTGCCAGCGGGGGGGTGGGAACCCACTATGGCTACACCTTC. As protein: CASGGVGTHYGYTF.

This clonotype was seen a handful of times. CDR3 coding DNA: TGTGCCAGTACCGCCCGACAGGGGGCCTATGGCTACACCTTC. Its translation is CASTARQGAYGYTF. This sequence joins TRBV19 and TRBJ1-2, with 10 bases aligning to TRBD1. V trimming: 7 bases; J trimming: 4 bases; junction bases outside the gene matches: 6. Germline loops: CDR1 LNHDA, CDR2 SQIVND (reference sequence). The CDR3 has 14 amino acids. The whole variable domain, filled in from reference TRBV19 and TRBJ1-2, reads DGGITQSPKYLFRKEGQNVTLSCEQNLNHDAMYWYRQDPGQGLRLIYYSQIVNDFQKGDIAEGYSVSREKKESFPLTVTSAQKNPTAFYLCASTARQGAYGYTFGSGTRLTVV.

V gene TRBV5-4 combines with J gene TRBJ2-1; TRBD2 aligns across 12 bases. V lost 4 bases, J lost 7 bases, and 9 bases stayed unmatched. Germline-derived CDR1 and CDR2 are SGHNT and YYREEE (reference sequence). The CDR3 sequence is 16 residues long. The CDR3 here is CASSASLAGGPNEQFF. In DNA, the CDR3 is TGTGCCAGCAGCGCTTCACTAGCGGGGGGCCCTAATGAGCAGTTCTTC.

The chain has TRBV12-3 or TRBV12-4 and TRBJ2-1, with 10 bases that match TRBD2. The V and J ends lost 3 bases and 9 bases, in that order; junction bases with no gene match: 2. This CDR3 contains 13 residues. The CDR3, as DNA: TGTGCCAGCAGTTTGAGCGGGAGGGGTGAGCAGTTCTTC. Protein sequence: CASSLSGRGEQFF.

The CDR3 coding sequence is TGCAGTGCCAAGGGAGAGTATAATTCACCCCTCCACTTT. Translation gives CSAKGEYNSPLHF. The J gene is TRBJ1-6, the V gene TRBV20-1; D gene uncertain. The CDR3 spans 13 residues. The V gene's germline CDR1 is DFQATT and CDR2 SNEGSKA (reference sequence). V was shortened by 6 bases and J by 4 bases, with 10 bases between the two germline ends.

V usage is TRBV5-1 and J usage is TRBJ1-6; 7 nucleotides align to TRBD1. This CDR3 comprises 14 residues. Trimming at V came to 0 bases and at J to 9 bases, leaving 3 bases not matched to a gene. Germline V gene sequence: CDR1 SGHRS, CDR2 YFSETQ. The CDR3 region has the DNA TGCGCCAGCAGCTTGGCGGGACAGAGTTCACCCCTCCACTTT. Translation: CASSLAGQSSPLHF.

This clonotype has at least ten counts. J is TRBJ2-7 and V is TRBV20-1, with D tentatively TRBD1 or TRBD2 (5 bases each). Trimming pared 1 base from V and 1 base from J, leaving 14 bases between. In germline, CDR1 is DFQATT, CDR2 SNEGSKA (reference sequence). The CDR3 loop spans 15 amino acids. In DNA form, the CDR3 reads TGCAGTGCTAGAGGGGGTCGGGGCGGGTCCTACGAGCAGTACTTC. Translation gives CSARGGRGGSYEQYF.